A single sample gave rise to the 19 T cell receptor beta chains below, sequenced in a study of Ad26.COV2.S vaccination and SARS-CoV-2 variants. Stated treatment: some 20 received Ad26.COV2.S at low or high dose, single or two shots; five or six received placebo; per-sample allocation not given. The investigators took samples on day 63 after the first vaccine or placebo injection. Assay: immunoSEQ multiplex PCR; the TCRdb copy retains only in-frame clones and omits some. The data show 290,000 or so clones, 87% seen once. Source: peripheral blood, taken in a trial of Ad26.COV2.S vaccine versus placebo. The source is a person aged 18 to 59 who received the Ad26.COV2.S COVID-19 vaccine or a placebo.

This clone was seen a single time. The same CDR3 also results from other DNA sequences found in this sample. This chain uses TRBV28 with TRBJ1-2, with a possible D match to TRBD1 (6 bases). Germline V CDR1 and CDR2: MDHEN, SYDVKM. This CDR3 contains 12 residues. Trimming pared 5 bases from V and 5 bases from J, leaving 9 bases between. The CDR3 nucleotides are TGTGCCAGCAGTCTAGGGGGTTATGGCTACACCTTC. It specifies CASSLGGYGYTF.

This clone was observed once. V and J are TRBV5-1 and TRBJ2-7, with 15 nucleotides matching TRBD2. V dropped 4 bases and J dropped 6; count of bases not matched to a gene: 5. Germline-derived CDR1 and CDR2 are SGHRS and YFSETQ. The length of the CDR3 is 15 residues. The CDR3 reads CASSVGLAGGSEQYF. The CDR3 DNA is TGCGCCAGCAGCGTCGGACTAGCGGGAGGGAGCGAGCAGTACTTC.

The chain couples TRBV7-9 to TRBJ1-2; 9 bases agree with TRBD1. The CDR3 sequence is 15 residues long. Trimming at V came to 5 bases and at J to 4 bases, leaving 8 bases not matched to a gene. Germline loops: CDR1 SEHNR, CDR2 FQNEAQ (reference sequence). CDR3 protein: CASSKGQGVTYGYTF. In DNA form, the CDR3 reads TGTGCCAGCAGCAAGGGACAGGGAGTGACCTATGGCTACACCTTC.

The chain is built from TRBV5-1 and TRBJ2-3; TRBD2 is a possible D gene (5 bases). Germline V CDR1 and CDR2: SGHRS, YFSETQ. V lost 5 bases and J 0 bases, leaving 16 bases between the germline ends. The CDR3 consists of 16 residues. DNA for the CDR3: TGCGCCAGCAGAGAGGGAGTGTCTACTAGCACAGATACGCAGTATTTT. Translation: CASREGVSTSTDTQYF.

The rearrangement uses TRBV3-1 (or the pseudogene TRBV3-2) and TRBJ2-1, with TRBD2 matching 10 bases. Looked up from germline, CDR1 is LGHDT and CDR2 is YNNKEL (reference sequence). Germline trimming cut 8 bases from V and 4 bases from J; bases unmatched to any gene: 8. The CDR3 is made up of 15 amino acids. The CDR3 nucleotides read TGTGCCAGCGGTCGAGGGACTAGCGAGTACAATGAGCAGTTCTTC. Its protein product is CASGRGTSEYNEQFF.

The chain carries TRBV30 and TRBJ1-3; no clear D. Trimming shortened V by 3 bases and J by 0 bases, and 18 bases separated the two germline ends. This CDR3 spans 17 amino acids. Germline V CDR1 and CDR2: GTSNPN, SVGIG (reference sequence). The DNA of the CDR3 is TGTGCCTGGAGGGGAAGGCAAGGACCGCTCTCTGGAAACACCATATATTTT. It is translated as CAWRGRQGPLSGNTIYF.

The V call is TRBV2, the J call TRBJ1-1; D is undetermined. Germline CDR1 SNHLY, CDR2 FYNNEI. V lost 6 bases to trimming and J lost 0 bases, with 5 bases between them. The CDR3 is 12 amino acids. The CDR3 is CASSLLNTEAFF. The CDR3 DNA reads TGTGCCAGCAGCCTCCTGAACACTGAAGCTTTCTTT.

The table lists this clone with a count of one. CDR3 residues: CASSLAPGGNSPLHF. DNA for the CDR3: TGCGCCAGCAGCTTGGCCCCGGGAGGTAATTCACCCCTCCACTTT. The chain links TRBV5-1 to TRBJ1-6; D unclear. CDR1 and CDR2 (germline): SGHRS, YFSETQ. V lost 0 bases, J lost 6 bases, and 10 bases lay in between. There are 15 residues in the CDR3. The whole variable domain, remainder taken from reference TRBV5-1 and TRBJ1-6, is KAGVTQTPRYLIKTRGQQVTLSCSPISGHRSVSWYQQTPGQGLQFLFEYFSETQRNKGNFPGRFSGRQFSNSRSEMNVSTLELGDSALYLCASSLAPGGNSPLHFGNGTRLTVT.

This chain joins TRBV6-5 and TRBJ2-7; no firm D call. Deletions cut 2 bases from V and 3 bases from J, with 8 bases between. The germline gives CDR1 MNHEY, CDR2 SVGAGI. This CDR3 has 13 amino acids. DNA of the CDR3: TGTGCCAGCAGTTACGGGGTGTTCTACGAGCAGTACTTC. Its translation is CASSYGVFYEQYF.

The chain couples TRBV7-2 to TRBJ2-3; 7 bases match TRBD2. Trimming at V came to 4 bases and at J to 6 bases, leaving 16 bases not matched to a gene. Germline-derived CDR1 and CDR2 are SGHTA and FQGNSA. The CDR3 runs 17 residues. The CDR3 coding sequence is TGTGCCAGCAGCTCCAATCCCCCGCTAGCGGCTCTCGATACGCAGTATTTT. Residues: CASSSNPPLAALDTQYF.

The V gene is TRBV6-5, the J gene TRBJ1-1; D possibly corresponds to TRBD1 (5 bases). The CDR3 runs to 14 residues. Germline loops: CDR1 MNHEY, CDR2 SVGAGI. The V end lost 5 bases, the J end lost 7 bases, and 17 bases lay between the germline ends. The CDR3 loop is CASSTAHGASEAFF. As DNA, the CDR3 is TGTGCCAGCAGTACTGCTCACGGGGCAAGTGAAGCTTTCTTT.

The chain joins TRBV5-1 to TRBJ1-4; D gene uncertain. Trimming removed 2 bases at V and 0 bases at J, with 5 bases between. Germline V gene lookup returns CDR1 SGHRS and CDR2 YFSETQ. The CDR3 runs 14 residues. This CDR3 reads CASSFSTTNEKLFF. CDR3 sequence (DNA): TGCGCCAGCAGCTTCAGTACAACTAATGAAAAACTGTTTTTT.

CDR3 in amino acids: CASSLSGTGTPYTDTQYF. CDR3 nucleotide sequence: TGTGCCAGCAGCTTATCCGGGACGGGGACACCTTACACAGATACGCAGTATTTT. The chain carries TRBV7-8 and TRBJ2-3; D might be TRBD1 (6 bases). Trimming cost V 2 bases and J 2 bases, with 20 bases left between them. The CDR3 is made up of 18 amino acids. The V gene's germline CDR1 is SGHVS and CDR2 FQNEAQ.

This chain links TRBV15 with TRBJ1-1; a possible D gene is TRBD1 (5 bases). Germline CDR1 is LNHNV and CDR2 is YYDKDF (reference sequence). The V end was cut by 5 bases, the J end by 5 bases, with 18 bases between. The CDR3 length is 15 residues. DNA for the CDR3: TGTGCCACCAGCCCGGCGGGGGTGTTTAGTACTGAAGCTTTCTTT. This codes for CATSPAGVFSTEAFF.

The V gene is TRBV9, the J gene TRBJ2-3, with TRBD2 identical over 7 bases. CDR3 length equals 15 residues. CDR1 and CDR2 (germline): SGDLS, YYNGEE. Trimming removed 0 bases from V and 3 bases from J; junction bases left unmatched: 4. The CDR3 region has the DNA TGTGCCAGCAGCGTAGGGGCTAGCGGAACAGATACGCAGTATTTT. Residues: CASSVGASGTDTQYF. The full variable domain, its missing parts supplied by reference TRBV9 and TRBJ2-3, is DSGVTQTPKHLITATGQRVTLRCSPRSGDLSVYWYQQSLDQGLQFLIQYYNGEERAKGNILERFSAQQFPDLHSELNLSSLELGDSALYFCASSVGASGTDTQYFGPGTRLTVL.

The rearrangement links TRBV12-5 to TRBJ2-7; 7 nucleotides align to TRBD2. CDR3 length: 17 amino acids. J gave up 6 bases and V 3 bases, and 17 bases lay outside the gene matches. From germline, CDR1 is LGHNT and CDR2 FRNRAP. The CDR3 loop is CASGFPLRAGDRSEQYF. CDR3 sequence (DNA): TGTGCTAGTGGTTTCCCCCTTAGGGCGGGAGACCGGAGCGAGCAGTACTTC.

This sequence joins TRBV4-3 and TRBJ1-2; tentative D call: TRBD1 (5 bases). Per the germline V gene, CDR1 is LGHNA and CDR2 is YSLEER. The V and J ends lost 1 base and 2 bases respectively, with 17 bases between them. This CDR3 is built from 17 residues. The CDR3 bases are TGCGCCAGCAGCCAAGTCTGGGGGGGGTCCCACAACTATGGCTACACCTTC. Its translation: CASSQVWGGSHNYGYTF.

This rearrangement joins TRBV11-2 to TRBJ2-7; 9 bases map to TRBD1. The CDR3 length is 16 residues. Germline CDR1 and CDR2: SGHAT and FQNNGV. V trimming: 5 bases; J trimming: 1 base; junction bases outside the gene matches: 9. The CDR3 reads CASSRIAGTGSYEQYF. The CDR3 coding sequence is TGTGCCAGCAGCCGTATTGCCGGGACAGGGTCCTACGAGCAGTACTTC.

This clone was seen just once. J is TRBJ1-3 and V is TRBV3-1 (or the pseudogene TRBV3-2); D is undetermined. CDR1 is LGHDT, CDR2 YNNKEL, per germline (reference sequence). This CDR3 is 13 amino acids long. The germline V and J ends were trimmed by 0 bases and 4 bases, with 4 bases remaining between them. Here the CDR3 DNA reads TGTGCCAGCAGCCAAGAACGCGGAAACACCATATATTTT. It specifies CASSQERGNTIYF.